Following are 6 T cell receptor beta chains from one sample sequenced in a study of blood T cell repertoires in COVID-19. Clones were read by immunoSEQ multiplex PCR, and TCRdb kept only the in-frame ones, dropping some. This sample yields around 150,000 clones, of which over 70% are seen a single time; more than 3% belongs to the top ten. The sample was PBMCs or T cells enriched from blood (not recorded which). All receptors come from a woman aged 60-70 years who had recovered from COVID-19.

This clone was recorded a few times. The rearrangement joins TRBV7-9 to TRBJ2-2, with TRBD1 matching 8 bases. The ends lost 5 bases at V and 4 bases at J; junction bases unmatched: 9. In germline, CDR1 is SEHNR, CDR2 FQNEAQ (reference sequence). The CDR3 length is 16 residues. The CDR3 is CASSDLTGAGTGELFF. The CDR3 coding sequence is TGTGCCAGCAGCGACCTGACAGGGGCGGGCACCGGGGAGCTGTTTTTT.

This chain joins TRBV18 and TRBJ1-2; 12 bases are a match to TRBD1. CDR1 KGHSH and CDR2 LQKENI come from the germline V gene. V was clipped by 4 bases and J by 5 bases; unmatched bases: 5. This CDR3 is 15 amino acids long. In DNA, the CDR3 is TGTGCCAGCTCACTGGGACAGGGGGCGCAGTATGGCTACACCTTC. It specifies CASSLGQGAQYGYTF.

This clone has just a few counts. The CDR3 reads CASKAAGEEKLFF. The CDR3 nucleotides are TGTGCCAGCAAGGCAGCAGGGGAAGAAAAACTGTTTTTT. This chain links TRBV11-2 with TRBJ1-4, with D possibly TRBD1 on 6 matching bases. The CDR3 covers 13 residues. Deletions cut 7 bases from V and 8 bases from J, with 14 bases between. Germline V gene sequence: CDR1 SGHAT, CDR2 FQNNGV.

J is TRBJ1-5 and V is TRBV2; 8 bases line up with TRBD1. The length of the CDR3 is 13 residues. Germline CDR1 is SNHLY and CDR2 is FYNNEI. The ends lost 8 bases at V and 4 bases at J; junction bases unmatched: 4. CDR3: CASVRGRNQPQHF. In nucleotides, the CDR3 is TGTGCCAGCGTCAGGGGGCGGAATCAGCCCCAGCATTTT.

The genes are TRBV11-2 and TRBJ2-5; weak D call: TRBD2 (7 bases). The V and J ends lost 4 bases and 4 bases respectively, with 13 bases between them. Germline CDR1 SGHAT, CDR2 FQNNGV. The CDR3 extends over 14 amino acids. The CDR3 DNA reads as TGTGCCAGCAGCTCTGAGGGGGGGCCAGAGACCCAGTACTTC. It encodes CASSSEGGPETQYF.

This clone has a single count. The chain carries TRBV9 and TRBJ1-2; TRBD1 matches at 7 bases. This CDR3 is 15 amino acids long. The germline CDR1 and CDR2 sequences are SGDLS and YYNGEE. V shed 4 bases and J 0 bases; nucleotides not matched to a gene: 6. CDR3 protein: CASSPLGTANYGYTF. The CDR3 DNA follows: TGTGCCAGCAGCCCCTTAGGGACAGCTAACTATGGCTACACCTTC.